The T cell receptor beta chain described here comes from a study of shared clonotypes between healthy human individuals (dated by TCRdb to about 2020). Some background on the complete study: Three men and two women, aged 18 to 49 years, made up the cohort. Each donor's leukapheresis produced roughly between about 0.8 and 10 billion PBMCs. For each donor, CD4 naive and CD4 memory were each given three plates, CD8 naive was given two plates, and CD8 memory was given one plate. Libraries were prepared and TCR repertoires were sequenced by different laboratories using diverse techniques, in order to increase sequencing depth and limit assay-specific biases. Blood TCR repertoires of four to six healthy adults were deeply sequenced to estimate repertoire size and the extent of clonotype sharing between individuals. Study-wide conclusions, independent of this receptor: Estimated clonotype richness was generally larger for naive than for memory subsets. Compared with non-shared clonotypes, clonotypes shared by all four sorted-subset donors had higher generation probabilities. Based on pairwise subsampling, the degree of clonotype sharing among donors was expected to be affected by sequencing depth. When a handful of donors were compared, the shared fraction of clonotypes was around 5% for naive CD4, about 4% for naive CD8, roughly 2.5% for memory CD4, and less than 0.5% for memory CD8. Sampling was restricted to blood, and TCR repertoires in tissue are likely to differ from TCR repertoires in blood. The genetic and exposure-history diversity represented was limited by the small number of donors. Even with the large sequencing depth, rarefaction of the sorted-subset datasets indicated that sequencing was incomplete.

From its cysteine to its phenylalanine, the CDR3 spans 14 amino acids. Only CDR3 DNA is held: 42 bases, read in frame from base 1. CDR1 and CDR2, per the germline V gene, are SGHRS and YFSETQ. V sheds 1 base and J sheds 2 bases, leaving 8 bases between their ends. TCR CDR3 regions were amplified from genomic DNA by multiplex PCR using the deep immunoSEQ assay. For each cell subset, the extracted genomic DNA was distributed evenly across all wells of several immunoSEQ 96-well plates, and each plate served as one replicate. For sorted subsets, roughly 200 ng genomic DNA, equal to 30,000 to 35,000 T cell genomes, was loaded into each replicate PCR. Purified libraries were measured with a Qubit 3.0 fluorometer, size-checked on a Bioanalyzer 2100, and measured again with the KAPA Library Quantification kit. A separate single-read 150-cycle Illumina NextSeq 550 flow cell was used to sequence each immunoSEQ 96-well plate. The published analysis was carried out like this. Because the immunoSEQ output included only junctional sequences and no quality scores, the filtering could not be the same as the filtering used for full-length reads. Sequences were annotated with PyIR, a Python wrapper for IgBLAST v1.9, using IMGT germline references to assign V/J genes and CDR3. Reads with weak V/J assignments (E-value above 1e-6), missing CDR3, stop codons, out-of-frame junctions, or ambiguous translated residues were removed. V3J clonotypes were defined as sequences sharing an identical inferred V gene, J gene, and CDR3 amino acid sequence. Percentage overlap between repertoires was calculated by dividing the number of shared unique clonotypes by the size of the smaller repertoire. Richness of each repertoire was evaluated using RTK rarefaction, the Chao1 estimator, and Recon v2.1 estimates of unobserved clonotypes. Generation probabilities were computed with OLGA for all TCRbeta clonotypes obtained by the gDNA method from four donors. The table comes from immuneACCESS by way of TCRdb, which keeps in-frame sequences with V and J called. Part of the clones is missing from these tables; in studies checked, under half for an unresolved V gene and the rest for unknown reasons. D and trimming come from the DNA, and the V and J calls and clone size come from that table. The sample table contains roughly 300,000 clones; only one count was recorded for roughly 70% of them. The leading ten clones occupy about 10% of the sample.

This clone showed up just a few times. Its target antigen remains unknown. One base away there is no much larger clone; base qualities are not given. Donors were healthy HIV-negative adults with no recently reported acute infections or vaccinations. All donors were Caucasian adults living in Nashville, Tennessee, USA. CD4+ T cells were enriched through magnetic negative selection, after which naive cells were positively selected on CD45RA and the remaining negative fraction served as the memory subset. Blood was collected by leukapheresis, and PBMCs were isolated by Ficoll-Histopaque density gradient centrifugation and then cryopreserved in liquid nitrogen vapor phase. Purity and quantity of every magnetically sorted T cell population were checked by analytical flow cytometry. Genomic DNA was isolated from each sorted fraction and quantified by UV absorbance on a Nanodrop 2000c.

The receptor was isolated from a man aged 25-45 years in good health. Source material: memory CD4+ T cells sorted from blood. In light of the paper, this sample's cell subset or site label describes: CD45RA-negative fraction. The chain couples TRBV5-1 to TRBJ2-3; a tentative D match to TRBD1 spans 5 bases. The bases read TGCGCCAGCAGCTTGCAGGGCTACACAGATACGCAGTATTTT. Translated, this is CASSLQGYTDTQYF.